The 27 T cell receptor beta chains below were found in one sample sequenced in a study of Ad26.COV2.S vaccination and SARS-CoV-2 variants. Here immunoSEQ multiplex PCR was the method, and the copy in TCRdb shows in-frame clones only, minus some. The table has some 240,000 clones, around 85% seen once. Specified treatment: roughly 18 received Ad26.COV2.S at low or high dose, single or two shots; about 5 received placebo; per-sample allocation not given. Vaccine and placebo recipients were sampled on day 63 after the first injection. The specimen was peripheral blood, collected in a trial of Ad26.COV2.S vaccine versus placebo. The receptors derive from a person aged 18 to 59 who received the Ad26.COV2.S COVID-19 vaccine or a placebo.

This chain links TRBV2 with TRBJ1-2; D unresolved. This CDR3 region has 12 residues. The germline V gene encodes CDR1 SNHLY and CDR2 FYNNEI. Trimming took off 7 bases at V and 0 bases at J, with 6 bases between the two ends. CDR3 protein: CASKTTNYGYTF. CDR3 sequence (DNA): TGTGCCAGCAAGACGACTAACTATGGCTACACCTTC.

The J gene is TRBJ1-2, the V gene TRBV6-5; 9 bases align to TRBD1. The CDR3 totals 14 residues. The germline V gene has CDR1 MNHEY and CDR2 SVGAGI. Trimming removed 0 bases from V and 7 bases from J; junction bases left unmatched: 3. CDR3 region: CASSYSQGASGYTF. DNA of the CDR3: TGTGCCAGCAGTTACTCACAGGGGGCTAGTGGCTACACCTTC.

The gene calls are TRBV6-5 and TRBJ2-2; unclear D gene. The V and J ends lost 9 bases and 2 bases respectively, with 13 bases between them. The CDR3 runs to 14 residues. Germline V gene data show CDR1 as MNHEY and CDR2 as SVGAGI. The chain's CDR3 is CASSNGDNTGELFF. CDR3 nucleotides: TGTGCCAGTTCGAATGGGGATAACACCGGGGAGCTGTTTTTT.

The chain uses TRBV4-1 and TRBJ2-1, with D perhaps matching TRBD2 (5 bases). This CDR3 spans 14 amino acids. Trimming removed 3 bases from V and 6 bases from J, with 12 bases in between. Germline V lookup: CDR1 MGHRA, CDR2 YSYEKL. This CDR3 reads CASSHKDGGNEQFF. In nucleotides, the CDR3 is TGCGCCAGCAGCCATAAGGACGGAGGCAATGAGCAGTTCTTC.

The chain is built from TRBV15 and TRBJ2-7, with TRBD1 identical over 8 bases. Looked up from germline, CDR1 is LNHNV and CDR2 is YYDKDF (reference sequence). V was clipped by 1 base and J by 7 bases; unmatched bases: 6. The CDR3 contains 14 residues. CDR3 nucleotides: TGTGCCACCAGCAGAGGGGACAGGTTTGAGGAGCAGTACTTC. As protein: CATSRGDRFEEQYF. The full variable domain, its missing parts supplied by reference TRBV15 and TRBJ2-7, is DAMVIQNPRYQVTQFGKPVTLSCSQTLNHNVMYWYQQKSSQAPKLLFHYYDKDFNNEADTPDNFQSRRPNTSFCFLDIRSPGLGDTAMYLCATSRGDRFEEQYFGPGTRLTVT.

The genes are TRBV3-1 (or the pseudogene TRBV3-2) and TRBJ2-5, with D maybe TRBD2 (5 bases). The CDR3 has 16 residues. Trimming shortened V by 2 bases and J by 1 base, and 14 bases separated the two germline ends. From germline, CDR1 is LGHDT and CDR2 YNNKEL (reference sequence). The CDR3 reads CASSQMWGDFQETQYF. The DNA of the CDR3 is TGTGCCAGCAGCCAAATGTGGGGAGACTTCCAAGAGACCCAGTACTTC.

The chain combines TRBV19 with TRBJ2-5; tentatively, D is TRBD2 (7 bases). CDR1 and CDR2 (germline): LNHDA, SQIVND (reference sequence). V was trimmed by 1 base and J by 5 bases, leaving 11 bases between them. The CDR3 runs to 14 residues. CDR3 coding DNA: TGTGCCAGTAGTATAGGTCGGGGGGCCGAGACCCAGTACTTC. Translation: CASSIGRGAETQYF. Looking up the rest from reference TRBV19 and TRBJ2-5 gives the full variable domain: DGGITQSPKYLFRKEGQNVTLSCEQNLNHDAMYWYRQDPGQGLRLIYYSQIVNDFQKGDIAEGYSVSREKKESFPLTVTSAQKNPTAFYLCASSIGRGAETQYFGPGTRLLVL.

This chain connects TRBV7-2 to TRBJ1-5, with a tentative D call TRBD1 (6 bases). The CDR3 runs to 15 residues. The V end lost 2 bases, the J end lost 7 bases, and 15 bases lay between the germline ends. CDR1 is SGHTA and CDR2 is FQGNSA in the germline V gene. CDR3 in DNA: TGTGCCAGCAGCTTAAGTGGTCAGGGGCACCAGCCCCAGCATTTT. Its protein product is CASSLSGQGHQPQHF.

This chain links TRBV7-3 with TRBJ2-1; D is unresolved. CDR3 size: 12 residues. From germline, CDR1 is SGHTA and CDR2 FQGTGA. Deletions cut 3 bases from V and 7 bases from J, with 7 bases between. The chain's CDR3 is CASSFGLNEQFF. The DNA of the CDR3 is TGTGCCAGCAGCTTTGGGTTGAATGAGCAGTTCTTC.

The rearrangement joins TRBV21-1 to TRBJ2-3; no check of the table's D call, TRBD1, against the DNA was made. TRBV21-1 is deemed a pseudogene. There are 17 residues in the CDR3. As DNA, the CDR3 is TGTGCCAGCAGCAAAGTGAAATGGGACACTAGCACAGATACGCAGTATTTT. Protein: CASSKVKWDTSTDTQYF.

The chain uses TRBV18 and TRBJ2-3, with 7 positions matching TRBD2. With 2 bases clipped from V and 1 base from J, the junction kept 3 bases outside the gene matches. CDR3 size: 15 residues. In germline, CDR1 is KGHSH, CDR2 LQKENI. In nucleotides, the CDR3 is TGTGCCAGCTCACCAAGGCTAGCGGGCACAGATACGCAGTATTTT. It encodes CASSPRLAGTDTQYF.

The chain is built from TRBV10-3 and TRBJ1-1; D is uncertain. The CDR3 contains 12 residues. Trimming took off 2 bases at V and 5 bases at J, with 6 bases between the two ends. Germline CDR1 ENHRY, CDR2 SYGVKD. CDR3 in amino acids: CAISEGSTEAFF. The DNA of the CDR3 is TGTGCCATCAGTGAGGGGTCGACTGAAGCTTTCTTT.

This clone has just one count. This rearrangement joins TRBV7-2 to TRBJ2-3; 12 bases are shared with TRBD2. The CDR3 consists of 18 residues. J gave up 0 bases and V 1 base, and 5 bases lay outside the gene matches. The germline gives CDR1 SGHTA, CDR2 FQGNSA. The CDR3 DNA follows: TGTGCCAGCAGCTTAGTCCCTAGCGGGGGGGCTAGCACAGATACGCAGTATTTT. This translates into CASSLVPSGGASTDTQYF. The variable domain in full, with the rest retrieved from reference TRBV7-2 and TRBJ2-3, is GAGVSQSPSNKVTEKGKDVELRCDPISGHTALYWYRQSLGQGLEFLIYFQGNSAPDKSGLPSDRFSAERTGGSVSTLTIQRTQQEDSAVYLCASSLVPSGGASTDTQYFGPGTRLTVL.

The chain combines TRBV30 with TRBJ2-2; TRBD1 might be the D (7 bases). The CDR3 consists of 15 residues. CDR1 is GTSNPN and CDR2 is SVGIG in the germline V gene (reference sequence). The germline V and J ends were trimmed by 2 bases and 5 bases, with 15 bases remaining between them. The CDR3: CAWSRLQGRTGELFF. The DNA for the CDR3 is TGTGCCTGGAGTAGGCTACAGGGGAGGACCGGGGAGCTGTTTTTT.

The chain carries TRBV5-1 and TRBJ2-5; either TRBD1 or TRBD2 may supply D (5 bases each). V lost 4 bases and J 0 bases, leaving 16 bases between the germline ends. The CDR3 extends over 16 amino acids. CDR1 is SGHRS and CDR2 is YFSETQ in the germline V gene. The CDR3 sequence is CASSHPKGRNQETQYF. CDR3 bases: TGCGCCAGCAGCCACCCTAAGGGACGAAACCAAGAGACCCAGTACTTC.

The V and J genes are TRBV2 and TRBJ2-6; D may match TRBD1 or TRBD2 (5 bases each). The V gene lost 2 bases and the J gene lost 1 base, with 18 bases spanning the gap. Per the germline V gene, CDR1 is SNHLY and CDR2 is FYNNEI. There are 19 residues in the CDR3. The CDR3 region has the DNA TGTGCCAGCAGTGAAACCCAGGGATGGCGGGCATCTGGGGCCAACGTCCTGACTTTC. It encodes CASSETQGWRASGANVLTF.

The chain combines TRBV27 with TRBJ1-6; a weak D match, TRBD1 (5 bases). V lost 3 bases and J lost 6, with 18 bases in between. The CDR3 length is 17 residues. Germline loops: CDR1 MNHEY, CDR2 SMNVEV (reference sequence). CDR3 bases: TGTGCCAGCAGTTTCAGGGCAAGGGGATCTTTTAATTCACCCCTCCACTTT. This sequence encodes CASSFRARGSFNSPLHF.

CDR3 sequence reads: CASSLDGPRSYNEQFF. CDR3 DNA: TGTGCCAGCAGTTTAGATGGACCCCGCTCCTACAATGAGCAGTTCTTC. The gene calls are TRBV27 and TRBJ2-1; D gene ambiguous. Germline V gene data show CDR1 as MNHEY and CDR2 as SMNVEV (reference sequence). The V and J ends lost 2 bases and 0 bases respectively, with 11 bases between them. The CDR3 extends over 16 amino acids.

The rearrangement links TRBV7-3 to TRBJ2-1; 8 positions match TRBD2. Germline lookup yields CDR1 SGHTA and CDR2 FQGTGA. After removal of 5 bases from V and 1 base from J, the junction contained 16 bases not matched to a gene. CDR3 length equals 19 residues. The CDR3, as DNA: TGTGCCAGCAGCCTTCGAGCGGGAGCTCCCCCCTATTCCTACAATGAGCAGTTCTTC. As protein: CASSLRAGAPPYSYNEQFF.

This rearrangement joins TRBV23-1 to TRBJ2-7; D is ambiguous. TRBV23-1 carries the ORF label, with uncertain function. The CDR3 runs 14 residues. V was trimmed by 6 bases and J by 4 bases, leaving 16 bases between them. As DNA, the CDR3 is TGCGCCAGCAGCCCGAGTCAAGGTCAGTACGAGCAGTACGTC. Translated: CASSPSQGQYEQYV.

The chain links TRBV25-1 to TRBJ1-4; D ambiguous. The CDR3 sequence is 11 residues long. Germline V lookup: CDR1 MGHDK, CDR2 SYGVNS. V was trimmed by 5 bases and J by 3 bases, leaving 1 base between them. The CDR3 region has the DNA TGTGCCAGCAGTTCTAATGAAAAACTGTTTTTT. Its translation is CASSSNEKLFF.

This chain connects TRBV5-1 to TRBJ1-1; D is ambiguous. Between the trimmed V and J ends, which lost 0 bases and 1 base, there was a span of 10 bases. Germline V gene lookup returns CDR1 SGHRS and CDR2 YFSETQ. The CDR3 is 15 residues long. Here the CDR3 DNA reads TGCGCCAGCAGCTTGGTCGGCGGACGGAACACTGAAGCTTTCTTT. Amino acids: CASSLVGGRNTEAFF.

This clone appeared a single time. The J gene is TRBJ2-3, the V gene TRBV24-1, with D maybe TRBD1 (6 bases). The CDR3 sequence is 15 residues long. Trimming stripped 0 bases from V and 1 base from J, with 7 bases between. Per germline, CDR1 KGHDR and CDR2 SFDVKD. CDR3 region: CATSDLEGGTDTQYF. The CDR3 nucleotides are TGTGCCACCAGTGATTTGGAGGGGGGCACAGATACGCAGTATTTT.

The V call is TRBV5-1, the J call TRBJ1-1; D not resolved. The CDR3 is 13 amino acids. The V end lost 7 bases, the J end lost 6 bases, and 16 bases lay between the germline ends. Looked up from germline, CDR1 is SGHRS and CDR2 is YFSETQ. CDR3 sequence: CASRPIDRPEAFF. The CDR3 coding sequence is TGCGCCAGCCGCCCCATCGATAGGCCTGAAGCTTTCTTT.

The chain combines TRBV19 with TRBJ1-5, with 7 bases lining up with TRBD1. Trimming took 7 bases from V and 7 from J; bases not matched to a gene: 7. Germline V gene data show CDR1 as LNHDA and CDR2 as SQIVND (reference sequence). This CDR3 region has 13 residues. This CDR3 reads CASKRQGGQPQHF. The CDR3 DNA reads TGTGCCAGTAAGCGACAGGGAGGGCAGCCCCAGCATTTT. Full variable domain (outside the CDR3, taken from reference TRBV19 and TRBJ1-5): DGGITQSPKYLFRKEGQNVTLSCEQNLNHDAMYWYRQDPGQGLRLIYYSQIVNDFQKGDIAEGYSVSREKKESFPLTVTSAQKNPTAFYLCASKRQGGQPQHFGDGTRLSIL.

This chain joins TRBV5-4 and TRBJ2-3, with 7 bases fitting TRBD2. V trimming: 2 bases; J trimming: 3 bases; junction bases outside the gene matches: 6. This CDR3 is 15 amino acids long. Germline lookup yields CDR1 SGHNT and CDR2 YYREEE (reference sequence). The CDR3 is CASSFGGSGTDTQYF. DNA for the CDR3: TGTGCCAGCAGCTTTGGCGGGAGCGGGACAGATACGCAGTATTTT.

The chain links TRBV18 to TRBJ2-1; no definite D call. Germline CDR1 KGHSH, CDR2 LQKENI. The CDR3 runs 14 residues. V shed 1 base and J shed 2 bases, with 6 bases lying between them. The DNA for the CDR3 is TGTGCCAGCTCACCACAGGAACCCTACAATGAGCAGTTCTTC. It translates to CASSPQEPYNEQFF.